This paragraph reports one T cell receptor beta chain. In the original analysis: Researchers report that nucleated cell counts were estimated from reference gene primer amplification. Method: immunoSEQ multiplex PCR; TCRdb's copy keeps in-frame clones and lacks some. The DNA gave D and trimming, while V, J and clone size come from that table. The sample shows about 260,000 clones, approximately 82% of them seen only once. These data belong to a study of blood T cell repertoires in COVID-19. As for the study in general: Samples came from the United States, Italy and Spain, spanning acute and convalescent COVID-19. PBMCs, B-cell-depleted T cells, or T cells provided the cDNA or gDNA that made up the material.

This clonotype originated in a man aged 60 to 69 who had recovered from COVID-19. Specimen: peripheral blood.

In nucleotides, the CDR3 is TGTGCCAGCAGCCAGCGAAACAGGGGTACCTATAATTCACCCCTCCACTTT. This encodes CASSQRNRGTYNSPLHF. This chain connects TRBV3-1 (or the pseudogene TRBV3-2) to TRBJ1-6; 7 nucleotides agree with TRBD1. Germline values: CDR1 LGHDT, CDR2 YNNKEL (reference sequence). V trimming: 3 bases; J trimming: 2 bases; junction bases outside the gene matches: 7. The CDR3 has 17 residues.